This entry lists 14 T cell receptor beta chains sequenced from one sample in a study of regulatory T cells in long-lasting Graves disease. Time point here: persistent/refractory GD, antithyroid drugs over 5 years with positive TRAb. PBMC-extracted RNA yielded the TCR library. iRepertoire HTBI primers and Arm-PCR of CDR3 regions built TCR beta libraries. From the multiplex PCR reads, TCRdb called clonotypes with MiXCR, one entry per CDR3 protein. The profile shows around 400,000 distinct CDR3 sequences, 21% of them singletons. The source material was peripheral blood mononuclear cells (PBMCs), sampled when the disease was refractory, from a patient treated with antithyroid drugs. These receptor sequences come from a female donor with Graves disease.

A few counts support this clonotype. The V and J genes are TRBV20-1 and TRBJ2-7, with 9 bases lining up with TRBD2. CDR1 DFQATT and CDR2 SNEGSKA come from the germline V gene (reference sequence). The CDR3 sequence is 11 residues long. With V trimmed by 7 bases and J by 12 bases, 10 bases remained unmatched. The CDR3 sequence: CSGLAGVDRYF. Here the CDR3 DNA reads TGCAGTGGCTTAGCGGGAGTCGATAGGTACTTC.

This clonotype was counted a few times. The chain links TRBV27 to TRBJ1-6; D might be TRBD1 (5 bases). CDR1 is MNHEY, CDR2 SMNVEV, per germline (reference sequence). The length of the CDR3 is 14 residues. V was trimmed by 2 bases and J by 9 bases, leaving 11 bases between them. This CDR3 is CASSLAGESSPLHF. CDR3 nucleotide sequence: TGTGCCAGCAGTTTAGCGGGGGAGAGTTCACCCCTCCACTTT.

This clonotype has ten or more counts. The chain uses TRBV20-1 and TRBJ2-7; D is undetermined. V lost 4 bases and J lost 0, with 7 bases in between. CDR3 length: 12 residues. CDR1 and CDR2 (germline): DFQATT, SNEGSKA (reference sequence). The CDR3: CSATTVSYEQYF. The CDR3, as DNA: TGCAGTGCTACGACGGTCTCCTACGAGCAGTACTTC.

The sample holds a few counts of this clonotype. V is TRBV18 and J is TRBJ1-1; 8 nucleotides align to TRBD1. Germline trimming cut 4 bases from V and 3 bases from J; bases unmatched to any gene: 7. The CDR3 extends over 15 amino acids. Germline values: CDR1 KGHSH, CDR2 LQKENI. In DNA, the CDR3 is TGTGCCAGCTCACACCGGACAGGGACGGACACTGAAGCTTTCTTT. Its translation: CASSHRTGTDTEAFF.

In this sample, this clonotype turned up many times. This rearrangement joins TRBV11-2 to TRBJ2-7, with D perhaps TRBD2 (6 bases). The germline V gene has CDR1 SGHAT and CDR2 FQNNGV. The V and J ends lost 2 bases and 0 bases respectively, with 20 bases between them. CDR3 size: 18 residues. For the CDR3, the DNA is TGTGCCAGCAGCTTAAGGCCCCCAGGCCGGGGAGGCTCCTACGAGCAGTACTTC. Translated: CASSLRPPGRGGSYEQYF.

This clonotype was detected only a few times. V and J are TRBV19 and TRBJ2-7; a possible D gene is TRBD2 (6 bases). Germline assignment: CDR1 LNHDA and CDR2 SQIVND (reference sequence). The germline V and J ends were trimmed by 3 bases and 3 bases, with 12 bases remaining between them. The CDR3 runs to 14 residues. The CDR3 here is CASSISPGVYEQYF. The CDR3 nucleotides are TGTGCCAGTAGTATCTCGCCGGGAGTCTACGAGCAGTACTTC.

V and J are TRBV29-1 and TRBJ2-2; D not certain. The V end lost 3 bases, the J end lost 5 bases, and 10 bases lay between the germline ends. Germline V CDR1 and CDR2: SQVTM, ANQGSEA. The CDR3 sequence is 13 residues long. The CDR3 reads CSVETHSTGELFF. The CDR3 bases are TGCAGCGTTGAGACACATTCGACCGGGGAGCTGTTTTTT.

The CDR3 is CASSFPGTGGNTIYF. Written as DNA, the CDR3 is TGTGCCAGCAGCTTTCCCGGGACAGGAGGAAACACCATATATTTT. V usage is TRBV5-6 and J usage is TRBJ1-3; TRBD1 aligns across 8 bases. Germline values: CDR1 SGHDT, CDR2 YYEEEE. The ends lost 2 bases at V and 4 bases at J; junction bases unmatched: 5. The CDR3 has 15 amino acids.

This clonotype came up many times. The rearrangement links TRBV2 to TRBJ1-5; no clear D. Trimming removed 3 bases at V and 3 bases at J, with 9 bases between. The CDR3 has 14 amino acids. Germline CDR1 SNHLY, CDR2 FYNNEI. The chain's CDR3 is CASSDRGDNQPQHF. The CDR3 DNA is TGTGCCAGCAGTGACAGAGGCGACAATCAGCCCCAGCATTTT.

This chain connects TRBV6-5 to TRBJ2-7, with D tentatively TRBD2 (6 bases). In germline, CDR1 is MNHEY, CDR2 SVGAGI. The CDR3 sequence is 15 residues long. V was cut by 4 bases and J by 2 bases, with 15 bases left in between. CDR3 DNA sequence: TGTGCCAGCAGTTCTGGGGCGGGAAACACCTACGAGCAGTACTTC. Translation gives CASSSGAGNTYEQYF.

The V gene is TRBV29-1, the J gene TRBJ2-1; 9 bases map to TRBD2. The CDR3 consists of 14 residues. CDR1 and CDR2 from the germline V gene are SQVTM and ANQGSEA. J gave up 6 bases and V 3 bases, and 6 bases lay outside the gene matches. CDR3 amino acids: CSVELAGSLNEQFF. DNA of the CDR3: TGCAGCGTTGAGCTAGCGGGGTCCCTCAATGAGCAGTTCTTC.

The rearrangement uses TRBV2 and TRBJ2-3; weak D call: TRBD2 (6 bases). The V gene lost 8 bases and the J gene lost 2 bases, with 26 bases spanning the gap. The CDR3 consists of 18 residues. CDR1 and CDR2 (germline): SNHLY, FYNNEI. CDR3 sequence: CASENGGSLIPTTDTQYF. The CDR3 DNA is TGTGCCAGCGAGAATGGAGGGTCTTTGATCCCGACCACAGATACGCAGTATTTT.

Ten or more counts support this clonotype. The chain carries TRBV6-2 or TRBV6-3 and TRBJ1-2; D not resolved. From germline, CDR1 is MNHEY and CDR2 SVGEGT. This CDR3 is built from 14 residues. V gave up 6 bases and J gave up 4 bases, with 15 bases separating them. CDR3 loop: CASRRSEGTYGYTF. The CDR3 region has the DNA TGTGCCAGCAGGAGGAGTGAAGGAACCTATGGCTACACCTTC.

In this sample, this clonotype turned up a few times. The V gene is TRBV7-2, the J gene TRBJ2-1; 8 bases line up with TRBD2. The CDR3 is 15 amino acids. Trimming removed 3 bases from V and 3 bases from J; junction bases left unmatched: 4. CDR1 and CDR2 from the germline V gene are SGHTA and FQGNSA. Here the CDR3 DNA reads TGTGCCAGCAGCTTCCTACTAGCGGACTACAATGAGCAGTTCTTC. It yields the protein CASSFLLADYNEQFF.